Given below is one T cell receptor beta chain in context. As originally analysed: It was from reference gene primer amplification that nucleated cell counts were estimated. The method was immunoSEQ multiplex PCR; TCRdb's version includes in-frame clones alone and lacks a portion of them. The V and J calls and the clone size are those of that table, but D and trimming were determined from the DNA. The table includes some 150,000 clones, more than 75% detected once. This sample was taken from a study of blood T cell repertoires in COVID-19. Material: peripheral blood. The receptor was isolated from a woman between 65 and 79 years old with acute or convalescent COVID-19.

The CDR3 protein is CASSEDRMDRGFF. In DNA, the CDR3 is TGTGCCAGCAGTGAAGATCGGATGGATAGAGGGTTCTTC. The J gene is TRBJ2-1, the V gene TRBV6-1; the D is unclear. The CDR3 consists of 13 residues. Germline CDR1 MNHNS, CDR2 SASEGT. Trimming took 1 base from V and 15 from J, leaving 16 bases between them.